This TCR beta chain is drawn from a study of blood T cell repertoires in COVID-19. Study overall: Material from acute and convalescent COVID-19 was sourced from the United States, Italy and Spain. T cells, B-cell-depleted T cells, or PBMCs supplied cDNA or gDNA.

V was clipped by 7 bases and J by 0 bases, with 13 bases between them. This CDR3 comprises 14 residues. Germline loops: CDR1 MNHEY, CDR2 SVGAGI. This clone was seen a handful of times. Original processing notes: The assay estimated nucleated cells by amplifying reference gene primers. The repertoire was sequenced with immunoSEQ multiplex PCR; TCRdb's copy has only in-frame clones and lacks some. That table furnishes V, J and clone size, whereas the DNA furnished D and trimming. The sample carries about 70,000 clones, approximately 86% recorded once. The source material was peripheral blood. The TCR sequence derives from a man aged 65 to 79 with active COVID-19. V and J are TRBV6-5 and TRBJ2-7; D perhaps matches TRBD2 (8 bases). CDR3 nucleotide sequence: TGTGCCAGCACGGGAGGGGGCGTCTCCTACGAGCAGTACTTC. It encodes CASTGGGVSYEQYF.